This TCR beta chain is drawn from a study of control samples from healthy donors and cancer patients (TCRdb year 2020). From its cysteine to its phenylalanine, the CDR3 spans 15 amino acids. Only CDR3 DNA remains: 45 bases, in frame from the first base. V lost 0 bases and J lost 2 bases; the stretch between them is 12 bases long. The germline V gene specifies SGHDT as CDR1 and YYEEEE as CDR2. Concerning this clone: Its antigen is not yet known. Base qualities are not recorded, but no much larger clone differs from it by a single base.

The library was generated by the immunoSEQ multiplex PCR assay. In TCRdb, the immuneACCESS table is reduced to in-frame sequences with V and J assigned. These tables do not hold every clone; where another copy was compared, an unresolved V gene accounts for under half, and the others remain unexplained. The table for this sample lists 110,000 to 150,000 clones; 94% of them were counted only once. The top ten clonotypes cover roughly 14% of the sample. This chain joins TRBV5-6 to TRBJ2-7; the D call is possibly TRBD1 or TRBD2, each sharing 7 bases. Specimen: blood. The TCR originated in a man aged 40-55 years in good health. The CDR3 region: CASSLGPGGAYEQYF. DNA sequence: TGTGCCAGCAGCTTGGGGCCAGGGGGGGCCTACGAGCAGTACTTC. Reference TRBV5-6 and TRBJ2-7 proteins supply the regions before and after the CDR3; the full variable domain is: DAGVTQSPTHLIKTRGQQVTLRCSPKSGHDTVSWYQQALGQGPQFIFQYYEEEERQRGNFPDRFSGHQFPNYSSELNVNALLLGDSALYLCASSLGPGGAYEQYFGPGTRLTVT.